A selection of T cell receptor beta chains follows, all from one sample in a study of blood T cell repertoires in COVID-19. Generated by immunoSEQ multiplex PCR, the TCRdb table keeps only in-frame clones and is missing some. The repertoire consists of about 250,000 clones, with 80% to 90% occurring once and the leading ten covering roughly 4%. Sequencing was carried out using PBMCs or T cells enriched from blood (not recorded which). Source of these receptors: a woman in her 30s who had recovered from COVID-19. CDR3s include the opening cysteine and the closing phenylalanine or tryptophan. The order of the fields is V gene, clone size, D gene, J gene, CDR3 DNA, CDR3 protein. A D gene is named only where the DNA matches it firmly. The size field is filled for only some rows; it gives once, few, many or a size class.

V: TRBV29-1; size: .; D: TRBD2; J: TRBJ2-7; DNA: TGCAGCGTCGCCGGACTAGCGGGAGCCTACTACGAGCAGTACTTC; CDR3: CSVAGLAGAYYEQYF
V: TRBV28; size: .; D: .; J: TRBJ1-1; DNA: TGTGCCAGCAGTCTCAGGGACACTGAAGCTTTCTTT; CDR3: CASSLRDTEAFF
V: TRBV6-1; size: .; D: .; J: TRBJ2-7; DNA: TGTGCCAGCAGTGAAGGGGGGGTAAACTACGAGCAGTACTTC; CDR3: CASSEGGVNYEQYF
V: TRBV3-1/TRBV3-2; size: .; D: TRBD2; J: TRBJ2-1; DNA: TGTGCCAGCAGCCCGACTAGCGGATCCTACAATGAGCAGTTCTTC; CDR3: CASSPTSGSYNEQFF
V: TRBV15; size: .; D: .; J: TRBJ1-4; DNA: TGTGCCACCAGCACGAGGGGGACTAATGAAAAACTGTTTTTT; CDR3: CATSTRGTNEKLFF
V: TRBV7-9; size: .; D: .; J: TRBJ2-3; DNA: TGTGCCAGCAGCTTAGAAGGACTAGGGGGTAGAGATACGCAGTATTTT; CDR3: CASSLEGLGGRDTQYF
V: TRBV14; size: .; D: TRBD2; J: TRBJ2-1; DNA: TGTGCCAGCAGCCCTAGCGGGATAGGGTACAATGAGCAGTTCTTC; CDR3: CASSPSGIGYNEQFF
V: TRBV28; size: .; D: .; J: TRBJ1-2; DNA: TGTGCCAGCAGCCGGCGGCTGATTCTCGATGGCTACACCTTC; CDR3: CASSRRLILDGYTF
V: TRBV20-1; size: .; D: .; J: TRBJ2-5; DNA: TGCAGTGCTAGTAGCGAAGAGACCCAGTACTTC; CDR3: CSASSEETQYF
V: TRBV28; size: .; D: .; J: TRBJ1-2; DNA: TGTGCCAGCAGTTTGGCGCAGGGGAACTATGGCTACACCTTC; CDR3: CASSLAQGNYGYTF
V: TRBV25-1; size: once; D: .; J: TRBJ1-5; DNA: TGTGCCAGCAGTGATTTGAAGGGGAATCAGCCCCAGCATTTT; CDR3: CASSDLKGNQPQHF
V: TRBV2; size: .; D: .; J: TRBJ1-1; DNA: TGTGCCAGCACCATGGGGGGGATGAACACTGAAGCTTTCTTT; CDR3: CASTMGGMNTEAFF
V: TRBV9; size: .; D: .; J: TRBJ1-5; DNA: TGTGCCAGCAGCGTAGGGAGTGCACGTTATAGCAATCAGCCCCAGCATTTT; CDR3: CASSVGSARYSNQPQHF
V: TRBV5-1; size: .; D: TRBD1; J: TRBJ1-2; DNA: TGCGCCAGCAGCCAAGGGACAGAGCCTTCCTATGGCTACACCTTC; CDR3: CASSQGTEPSYGYTF
V: TRBV29-1; size: .; D: .; J: TRBJ1-4; DNA: TGCAGCGTTGTGCTACGGGGGACTAATGAAAAACTGTTTTTT; CDR3: CSVVLRGTNEKLFF
V: TRBV5-1; size: .; D: TRBD2; J: TRBJ2-1; DNA: TGCGCCAGCAGCTTCGTGAGCGGGAGTTACAATGAGCAGTTCTTC; CDR3: CASSFVSGSYNEQFF
V: TRBV2; size: .; D: TRBD1; J: TRBJ1-2; DNA: TGTGCCAGCACCCAGGACAGGGCCTATGGCTACACCTTC; CDR3: CASTQDRAYGYTF
V: TRBV3-1/TRBV3-2; size: .; D: TRBD2; J: TRBJ2-7; DNA: TGTGCCAGCAGCCCCATCGGACTAGCAGCATACGAGCAGTACTTC; CDR3: CASSPIGLAAYEQYF
V: TRBV5-6; size: .; D: .; J: TRBJ1-2; DNA: TGTGCCAGCAGCTTCGACAGAGCTAACTATGGCTACACCTTC; CDR3: CASSFDRANYGYTF
V: TRBV5-4; size: .; D: TRBD2; J: TRBJ2-2; DNA: TGTGCCAGCAGCTTCCGGGGGGAATCCGGGGAGCTGTTTTTT; CDR3: CASSFRGESGELFF
V: TRBV7-8; size: once; D: .; J: TRBJ1-2; DNA: TGTGCCAGCAGCTTAGCGCGTAGGCAGGGCTTCGGTGGCTACACCTTC; CDR3: CASSLARRQGFGGYTF
V: TRBV10-3; size: .; D: TRBD1; J: TRBJ2-2; DNA: TGTGCCATCAGTGAGTCGGGCGGGACAGGGGGCATTGGCACCGGGGAGCTGTTTTTT; CDR3: CAISESGGTGGIGTGELFF
V: TRBV19; size: few; D: .; J: TRBJ1-5; DNA: TGTGCCAGTAAACAGGGCAATCAGCCCCAGCATTTT; CDR3: CASKQGNQPQHF
V: TRBV19; size: .; D: TRBD1; J: TRBJ2-3; DNA: TGTGCCAGTAGTGACCACGACAGGGGGACAGATACGCAGTATTTT; CDR3: CASSDHDRGTDTQYF
V: TRBV2; size: few; D: .; J: TRBJ1-4; DNA: TGTGCCAGCTTGGGGGGAGTTAATGAAAAACTGTTTTTT; CDR3: CASLGGVNEKLFF
V: TRBV5-4; size: .; D: TRBD1; J: TRBJ1-5; DNA: TGTGCCAGCAGCCCGGGACAGAATCAGCCCCAGCATTTT; CDR3: CASSPGQNQPQHF
V: TRBV7-9; size: .; D: .; J: TRBJ1-5; DNA: TGTGCCAGCAGCTCTGGCCAGGGAAACAATCAGCCCCAGCATTTT; CDR3: CASSSGQGNNQPQHF
V: TRBV29-1; size: .; D: .; J: TRBJ2-2; DNA: TGCAGCGTTGTGTGGAGGCCGAACACCGGGGAGCTGTTTTTT; CDR3: CSVVWRPNTGELFF
V: TRBV28; size: .; D: TRBD1; J: TRBJ1-2; DNA: TGTGCCAGCCGGCTCTGGCGACAGGGTCTTGGAGGCTACACCTTC; CDR3: CASRLWRQGLGGYTF
V: TRBV28; size: many; D: .; J: TRBJ1-4; DNA: TGTGCCAGCAGCCCCTCTGGGGCATTTCATGAAAAACTGTTTTTT; CDR3: CASSPSGAFHEKLFF
V: TRBV7-2; size: .; D: TRBD2; J: TRBJ2-7; DNA: TGTGCCAGCAGCTCCCGACTAGCTACCTACGAGCAGTACTTC; CDR3: CASSSRLATYEQYF
V: TRBV28; size: .; D: .; J: TRBJ2-4; DNA: TGTGCCAGCAGTCGGCTCAACAGGGAAAACATTCAGTACTTC; CDR3: CASSRLNRENIQYF
V: TRBV27; size: .; D: TRBD2; J: TRBJ2-7; DNA: TGTGCCAGCAGTATCCAAGGACTAGCGGGAACCTACGAGCAGTACTTC; CDR3: CASSIQGLAGTYEQYF
V: TRBV6-5; size: .; D: TRBD1; J: TRBJ1-5; DNA: TGTGCCAGCAGCGCAGGGACAGCCCCTCAGCCCCAGCATTTT; CDR3: CASSAGTAPQPQHF
V: TRBV28; size: .; D: .; J: TRBJ2-1; DNA: TGTGCCAGCAGTTTACTCGGGGCTAGCGCGGACAATGAGCAGTTCTTC; CDR3: CASSLLGASADNEQFF
V: TRBV28; size: .; D: .; J: TRBJ2-7; DNA: TGTGCCAGCAGTCCGCGCAACTACGAGCAGTACTTC; CDR3: CASSPRNYEQYF
V: TRBV19; size: .; D: TRBD1; J: TRBJ1-2; DNA: TGTGCCAGTAACCGGGACAGAGACTATGGCTACACCTTC; CDR3: CASNRDRDYGYTF
V: TRBV29-1; size: .; D: TRBD1; J: TRBJ1-1; DNA: TGCAGCGTTTCTGCCTGGACAGGCTGGAACACTGAAGCTTTCTTT; CDR3: CSVSAWTGWNTEAFF
V: TRBV14; size: .; D: .; J: TRBJ2-7; DNA: TGTGCCAGCAGCCCGGACTACTACGAGCAGTACTTC; CDR3: CASSPDYYEQYF
V: TRBV30; size: .; D: .; J: TRBJ2-7; DNA: TGTGCCTGGAGTGTATTACCCGTCAGGGGAACCTACGAGCAGTACTTC; CDR3: CAWSVLPVRGTYEQYF